The sample holds many counts of the clone carrying this T cell receptor (beta chain). There were TCR beta CDR3 regions amplified from RNA transcripts. The HTBI primer set served for first-round RT-PCR of the TCR CDR3. TCRdb reprocessed the multiplex PCR reads with MiXCR, giving one entry per CDR3 protein. Among 250,000 to 300,000 distinct CDR3 sequences listed, roughly 15% were seen once. The entry originates in a study of T cells in Graves' hyperthyroidism and ophthalmopathy. The receptor was derived from a woman aged 45-59 years with Graves' hyperthyroidism that later progressed to Graves' ophthalmopathy. What was sequenced was blood.

This CDR3 reads CASSLAAAHGTEAFF. The CDR3 coding sequence is TGCGCCAGCAGCTTGGCCGCGGCACACGGCACTGAAGCTTTCTTT. The chain uses TRBV5-1 and TRBJ1-1; D gene uncertain. The V end lost 0 bases, the J end lost 4 bases, and 13 bases lay between the germline ends. The CDR3 has 15 amino acids. Germline V gene lookup returns CDR1 SGHRS and CDR2 YFSETQ.